This T cell receptor (beta chain) was documented in a study of blood T cell repertoires in COVID-19 (dated by TCRdb to 2018 to 2021). The study in broad terms: Collaborator samples came from the United States, Italy and Spain and covered acute and convalescent phases of COVID-19. The prospective study material was composed of cDNA or gDNA derived from T cells, B-cell-depleted T cells, or PBMCs. Subjects who had been exposed to COVID-19, were actively infected with it, or had recovered from it provided the deeply sampled blood TCRbeta repertoires that made up the dataset. The repertoires were made available in a free public database intended to serve as a resource for research on the immune response to SARS-CoV-2. The samples were drawn from two sources: the first 160 participants of the ongoing ImmuneRACE study, and fewer than 1,500 subjects contributed by 6 global collaborators. A de-identified subject ID, COVID-19 status, age in years and sex were almost always included in the sample metadata. Where HLA class I and class II types were available, the types were taken from metadata supplied by the sample provider, not from assay-based typing.

TCRbeta CDR3 regions were amplified from genomic DNA by means of the immunoSEQ Assay, a bias-controlled multiplex PCR. For the original study's pipeline: Within the assay, amplification of reference gene primers was used to estimate how many nucleated cells each sample contained. To quantify the absolute abundance of each unique TCRbeta CDR3 rearrangement, sequence reads were collapsed and filtered. For each sample, productive Simpson clonality was calculated as the square root of Simpson's diversity index across productive rearrangements. This is the immuneACCESS table as TCRdb keeps it, with only in-frame sequences that have V and J called. A part of the clones is gone; compared with another copy, unresolved V genes explain less than half, and the rest is unexplained. V, J and clone size are taken as reported in that table, and D and trimming were inferred from the DNA itself. The sample data list 50,000 to 65,000 clones, and about 90% of these were observed just once. The ten top clones hold around 7% of the sample.

Each collaborating institution followed its own protocols to collect whole blood in K2EDTA tubes. For TCRbeta analysis, collaborator samples were shipped as frozen whole blood, as isolated PBMCs, or as DNA extracted from either sample type. In the case of this clone: Its antigen is unknown. Per-base qualities were not stored, and no clone one base away is much larger.

The cysteine opens and the phenylalanine closes a CDR3 of 15 amino acids. Just the 45-base CDR3 DNA is kept, in frame starting at base 1. The V end loses 0 bases and the J end loses 3 bases, and a stretch of 12 bases separates them. The germline V gene (reference sequence) yields LGHDT for CDR1 and YNNKEL for CDR2. Overall results and qualifications from the work: The amount of clinical and demographic metadata varied by source and participant and was provided uncurated.

The source is a woman in her sixties or seventies with active or convalescent COVID-19. Sequencing was performed on peripheral blood. The chain employs TRBV3-1 (or the pseudogene TRBV3-2) and TRBJ2-7; possibly the D gene is TRBD2, per 7 matching bases. The CDR3 sequence is CASSQDWGGGYEQYF. The sequence in DNA is TGTGCCAGCAGCCAAGACTGGGGGGGCGGCTACGAGCAGTACTTC.